Shown below are 23 T cell receptor beta chains from a single sample sequenced in a study of CD8+ T cells in alopecia areata. Sequencing used cDNA as its template, made by extracting RNA and reverse transcribing it. The protocol was immunoSEQ multiplex PCR, while the TCRdb copy is restricted to in-frame clones and leaves out a portion. The table lists under 150,000 clones, less than 65% of them singletons. The sequenced material came from CD8+ T cells sorted from blood. The receptors shown here come from a human donor in good health.

The chain is built from TRBV5-5 and TRBJ2-1, with D hard to call. The CDR3 loop spans 15 amino acids. V was trimmed by 5 bases and J by 1 base, leaving 13 bases between them. Germline V gene data show CDR1 as SGHKS and CDR2 as YYEKEE (reference sequence). The CDR3 DNA sequence: TGTGCCAGCAGTATATCCAGGCTTTCCTACAATGAGCAGTTCTTC. Protein: CASSISRLSYNEQFF.

The V gene is TRBV2, the J gene TRBJ2-7, with 11 bases that match TRBD1. The CDR3 spans 12 residues. Germline CDR1 is SNHLY and CDR2 is FYNNEI. V dropped 10 bases and J dropped 6; count of bases not matched to a gene: 5. Written as DNA, the CDR3 is TGTGCCACCGGGGACAGGGGGTTCGAGCAGTACTTC. Its protein is CATGDRGFEQYF.

The chain joins TRBV9 to TRBJ2-1, with D possibly being TRBD2 (6 bases). CDR3 length equals 16 residues. The V gene lost 0 bases and the J gene lost 2 bases, with 12 bases spanning the gap. CDR1 and CDR2 from the germline V gene are SGDLS and YYNGEE. In nucleotides, the CDR3 is TGTGCCAGCAGCGTAGCTTCGGTAGCGGCCTACAATGAGCAGTTCTTC. Protein sequence: CASSVASVAAYNEQFF.

This clone was counted a single time. V and J are TRBV5-6 and TRBJ1-1; 7 bases are a match to TRBD1. This CDR3 spans 12 amino acids. Germline CDR1 is SGHDT and CDR2 is YYEEEE. V shed 4 bases, J shed 7 bases, and the junction held 4 bases outside the gene matches. The DNA for the CDR3 is TGTGCCAGCAGCACCGGGACAGTTGAAGCTTTCTTT. Translating it yields CASSTGTVEAFF.

The chain recombines TRBV29-1 with TRBJ2-1; 9 bases are shared with TRBD2. Germline CDR1 SQVTM, CDR2 ANQGSEA. The CDR3 is made up of 14 amino acids. V dropped 2 bases and J dropped 4; count of bases not matched to a gene: 3. DNA of the CDR3: TGCAGCGTTGAAATCAGCGGGAGGTACAATGAGCAGTTCTTC. Translated, it gives CSVEISGRYNEQFF.

The V and J genes are TRBV2 and TRBJ1-4; possibly TRBD1 for D (6 bases). Trimming removed 7 bases from V and 4 bases from J, with 13 bases in between. From germline, CDR1 is SNHLY and CDR2 FYNNEI. CDR3 length: 14 amino acids. The DNA for the CDR3 is TGTGCCAGCATCCGTAGGGGGAGTAATGAAAAACTGTTTTTT. Amino acids: CASIRRGSNEKLFF.

The chain uses TRBV9 and TRBJ2-7; D unresolved. From germline, CDR1 is SGDLS and CDR2 YYNGEE. V lost 0 bases to trimming and J lost 2 bases, with 9 bases between them. The CDR3 is made up of 14 amino acids. The CDR3 is CASSVGAGPYEQYF. CDR3 DNA: TGTGCCAGCAGCGTAGGCGCAGGTCCCTACGAGCAGTACTTC.

The V call is TRBV4-1, the J call TRBJ2-7, with 7 bases identical to TRBD1. The V and J ends lost 0 bases and 3 bases, in that order; junction bases with no gene match: 5. Looked up from germline, CDR1 is MGHRA and CDR2 is YSYEKL. This CDR3 contains 15 residues. CDR3 sequence (DNA): TGCGCCAGCAGCCAAGATAGGGACAGCAGCTACGAGCAGTACTTC. It yields the protein CASSQDRDSSYEQYF.

The chain uses TRBV6-1 and TRBJ1-2; no firm D call. CDR1 and CDR2 from the germline V gene are MNHNS and SASEGT. The CDR3 consists of 15 residues. Deletions cut 5 bases from V and 5 bases from J, with 18 bases between. The CDR3 DNA follows: TGTGCCAGCAGTAATGAGGGCCCCGGCGGGTATGGCTACACCTTC. Translated, it gives CASSNEGPGGYGYTF.

This clone has just a few counts. The chain employs TRBV25-1 and TRBJ1-5, with TRBD1 as a possible D gene (5 bases). V was pared by 6 bases and J by 5 bases, with 14 bases between. The CDR3 extends over 14 amino acids. The germline V gene has CDR1 MGHDK and CDR2 SYGVNS. The CDR3 region has the DNA TGTGCCAGCAGCCCGGGACCATGGGATCAGCCCCAGCATTTT. Residues: CASSPGPWDQPQHF.

The genes are TRBV29-1 and TRBJ2-7; D call uncertain. The germline gives CDR1 SQVTM, CDR2 ANQGSEA. CDR3 length: 13 amino acids. With 7 bases removed from V and 0 bases from J, the gap between germline ends came to 13 bases. Here the CDR3 DNA reads TGCAGCGCGAGTTTTTGGGACTCCTACGAGCAGTACTTC. It translates to CSASFWDSYEQYF.

J is TRBJ2-7 and V is TRBV4-1, with D maybe TRBD2 (5 bases). Germline V lookup: CDR1 MGHRA, CDR2 YSYEKL. The length of the CDR3 is 15 residues. Trimming stripped 3 bases from V and 2 bases from J, with 14 bases between. The CDR3 is CASSHSVEFPYEQYF. Here the CDR3 DNA reads TGCGCCAGCAGCCATAGCGTGGAGTTTCCCTACGAGCAGTACTTC.

This clone was detected a few times. The rearrangement joins TRBV7-2 to TRBJ2-2; D is unresolved. This CDR3 is 12 amino acids long. V was pared by 4 bases and J by 6 bases, with 6 bases between. Per the germline V gene, CDR1 is SGHTA and CDR2 is FQGNSA. CDR3 protein: CASSSRPGELFF. The CDR3 bases are TGTGCCAGCAGCTCCCGCCCCGGGGAGCTGTTTTTT.

This sequence joins TRBV27 and TRBJ2-1; D uncertain. From germline, CDR1 is MNHEY and CDR2 SMNVEV (reference sequence). Trimming removed 3 bases at V and 4 bases at J, with 7 bases between. This CDR3 comprises 13 residues. The CDR3 nucleotides read TGTGCCAGCAGTTTGAACAGATACAATGAGCAGTTCTTC. This codes for CASSLNRYNEQFF.

The chain links TRBV21-1 to TRBJ1-5. TRBV21-1 is flagged as a pseudogene. The CDR3 is 15 residues long. The CDR3 reads CASSKGREINQPQHF. In DNA form, the CDR3 reads TGTGCCAGCAGCAAAGGGCGGGAGATCAATCAGCCCCAGCATTTT.

The chain is built from TRBV27 and TRBJ2-7; the match to TRBD2 covers 12 bases. Germline CDR1 is MNHEY and CDR2 is SMNVEV (reference sequence). V gave up 5 bases and J gave up 6 bases; unmatched junction bases: 8. The CDR3 covers 15 residues. The CDR3 DNA is TGTGCCAGCAGTATCGGACTAGCGGGACAGGGCGAGCAGTACTTC. Its translation: CASSIGLAGQGEQYF.

The chain couples TRBV6-5 to TRBJ2-5, with 9 bases lining up with TRBD2. Germline V lookup: CDR1 MNHEY, CDR2 SVGAGI. This CDR3 spans 15 amino acids. V shed 8 bases, J shed 6 bases, and the junction held 13 bases outside the gene matches. CDR3 protein: CASRLAAGLSQTQYF. CDR3 nucleotides: TGTGCCAGCCGACTAGCGGCAGGGTTGTCGCAGACCCAGTACTTC.

The gene calls are TRBV4-1 and TRBJ1-4; D not resolved. V gave up 4 bases and J gave up 8 bases, with 20 bases separating them. The germline V gene encodes CDR1 MGHRA and CDR2 YSYEKL. This CDR3 spans 16 amino acids. CDR3: CASSPFSSEGGEKLFF. The CDR3 coding sequence is TGCGCCAGCAGCCCCTTCTCGTCAGAGGGTGGCGAAAAACTGTTTTTT.

This clone showed up just a few times. The V and J genes are TRBV7-9 and TRBJ2-1; no firm D call. The CDR3 has 14 residues. Germline CDR1 SEHNR, CDR2 FQNEAQ (reference sequence). V shed 1 base and J shed 5 bases, with 9 bases lying between them. Here the CDR3 reads CASSLDGVNNEQFF. The DNA of the CDR3 is TGTGCCAGCAGCTTAGATGGGGTCAACAATGAGCAGTTCTTC.

The chain joins TRBV19 to TRBJ2-1; D is ambiguous. V was clipped by 2 bases and J by 0 bases, with 8 bases between them. The germline gives CDR1 LNHDA, CDR2 SQIVND (reference sequence). The CDR3 extends over 15 amino acids. CDR3 sequence: CASSISLSSYNEQFF. The CDR3 DNA reads TGTGCCAGTAGTATAAGCCTGAGCTCCTACAATGAGCAGTTCTTC.

Only a few counts were recorded for this clone. V gene TRBV5-1 combines with J gene TRBJ2-5, with 11 bases fitting TRBD2. The CDR3 length is 15 residues. With V trimmed by 3 bases and J by 1 base, 2 bases remained unmatched. Germline V gene data show CDR1 as SGHRS and CDR2 as YFSETQ. CDR3 DNA: TGCGCCAGCAGCTATAGCGGGAGGGCCCAAGAGACCCAGTACTTC. Residues: CASSYSGRAQETQYF. Full variable domain (rest looked up from reference TRBV5-1 and TRBJ2-5): KAGVTQTPRYLIKTRGQQVTLSCSPISGHRSVSWYQQTPGQGLQFLFEYFSETQRNKGNFPGRFSGRQFSNSRSEMNVSTLELGDSALYLCASSYSGRAQETQYFGPGTRLLVL.

The chain has TRBV9 and TRBJ1-2, with D tentatively TRBD1 (6 bases). Trimming left V 4 bases short and J 2 bases short, with 9 bases between. Germline CDR1 is SGDLS and CDR2 is YYNGEE. The CDR3 consists of 13 residues. The CDR3 DNA follows: TGTGCCAGCAGCCAGGGACAAAACTATGGCTACACCTTC. Protein sequence: CASSQGQNYGYTF.

The DNA for the CDR3 is TGTGCCAGCAGCCCCCTAGTGGAAGATACGCAGTATTTT. As protein: CASSPLVEDTQYF. This rearrangement joins TRBV27 to TRBJ2-3; D is unresolved. CDR1 is MNHEY and CDR2 is SMNVEV in the germline V gene (reference sequence). The CDR3 is made up of 13 amino acids. The V end lost 6 bases, the J end lost 5 bases, and 12 bases lay between the germline ends.